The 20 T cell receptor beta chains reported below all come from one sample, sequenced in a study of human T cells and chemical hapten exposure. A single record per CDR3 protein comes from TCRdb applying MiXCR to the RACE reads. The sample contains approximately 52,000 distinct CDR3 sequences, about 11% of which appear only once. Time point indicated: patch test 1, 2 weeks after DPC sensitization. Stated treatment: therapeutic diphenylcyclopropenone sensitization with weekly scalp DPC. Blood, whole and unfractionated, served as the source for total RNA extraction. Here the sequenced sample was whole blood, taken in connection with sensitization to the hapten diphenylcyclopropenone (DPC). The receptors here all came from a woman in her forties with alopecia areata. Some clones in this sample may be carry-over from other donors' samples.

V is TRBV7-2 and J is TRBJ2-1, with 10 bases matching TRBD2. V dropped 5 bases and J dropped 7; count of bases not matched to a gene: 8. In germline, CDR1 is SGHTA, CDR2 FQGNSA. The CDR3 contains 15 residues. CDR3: CASSPLAGVGNEQFF. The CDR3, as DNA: TGTGCCAGCAGCCCCCTAGCGGGAGTAGGGAATGAGCAGTTCTTC.

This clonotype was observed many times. CDR3 sequence: CASSPTMGGAFF. The CDR3 nucleotides read TGCGCCAGCAGCCCGACCATGGGAGGAGCTTTCTTT. The chain employs TRBV5-1 and TRBJ1-1; D unresolved. This CDR3 spans 12 amino acids. Germline assignment: CDR1 SGHRS and CDR2 YFSETQ. Trimming pared 4 bases from V and 10 bases from J, leaving 14 bases between.

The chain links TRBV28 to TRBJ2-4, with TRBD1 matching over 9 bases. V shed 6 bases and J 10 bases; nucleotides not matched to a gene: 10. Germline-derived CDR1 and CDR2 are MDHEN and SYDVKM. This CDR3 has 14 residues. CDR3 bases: TGTGCCAGCAGCCGACAGGGGGGCGGCCAGATTCAGTACTTC. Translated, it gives CASSRQGGGQIQYF.

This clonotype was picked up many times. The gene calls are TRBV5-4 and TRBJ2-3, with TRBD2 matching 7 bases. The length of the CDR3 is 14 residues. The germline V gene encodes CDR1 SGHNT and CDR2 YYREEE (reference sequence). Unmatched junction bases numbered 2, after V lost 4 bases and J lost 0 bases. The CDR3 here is CASSRDYSTDTQYF. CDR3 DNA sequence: TGTGCCAGCAGCCGGGACTATAGCACAGATACGCAGTATTTT.

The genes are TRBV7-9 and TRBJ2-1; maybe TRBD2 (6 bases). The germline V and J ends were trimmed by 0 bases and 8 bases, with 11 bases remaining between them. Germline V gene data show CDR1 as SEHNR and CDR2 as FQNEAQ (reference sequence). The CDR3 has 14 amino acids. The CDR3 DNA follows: TGTGCCAGCAGCTTAGCTAGCGGCGGGGATGAGCAGTTCTTC. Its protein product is CASSLASGGDEQFF.

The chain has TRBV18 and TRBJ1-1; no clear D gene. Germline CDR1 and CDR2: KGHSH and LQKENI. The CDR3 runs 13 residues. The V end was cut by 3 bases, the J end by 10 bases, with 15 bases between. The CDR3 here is CASSPPPDRVAFF. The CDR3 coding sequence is TGTGCCAGCTCACCCCCCCCGGATCGCGTAGCTTTCTTT.

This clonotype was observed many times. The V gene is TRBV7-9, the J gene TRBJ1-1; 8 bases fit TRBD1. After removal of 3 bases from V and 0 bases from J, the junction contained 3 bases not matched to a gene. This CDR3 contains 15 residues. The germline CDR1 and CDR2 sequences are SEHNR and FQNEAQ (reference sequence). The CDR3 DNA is TGTGCCAGCAGCTTTGGGACAGGCCTGAACACTGAAGCTTTCTTT. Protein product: CASSFGTGLNTEAFF. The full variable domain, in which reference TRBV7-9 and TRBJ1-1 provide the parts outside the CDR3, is DTGVSQNPRHKITKRGQNVTFRCDPISEHNRLYWYRQTLGQGPEFLTYFQNEAQLEKSRLLSDRFSAERPKGSFSTLEIQRTEQGDSAMYLCASSFGTGLNTEAFFGQGTRLTVV.

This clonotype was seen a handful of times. CDR3 bases: TGTGCCAGCACAATGACAGGGGGCGTCAACACTGAAGCTTTCTTT. Translation gives CASTMTGGVNTEAFF. The chain combines TRBV7-9 with TRBJ1-1, with 10 bases matching TRBD1. The CDR3 length is 15 residues. Germline values: CDR1 SEHNR, CDR2 FQNEAQ (reference sequence). J lost 2 bases, V lost 7 bases, and 7 bases had no gene match.

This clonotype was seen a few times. The CDR3, as DNA: TGTGCCAGCGGTAGTTGGAAGCGGGGAGGGAATGAGCAGTTCTTC. It is translated as CASGSWKRGGNEQFF. The chain uses TRBV2 and TRBJ2-1; 7 bases match TRBD2. The CDR3 consists of 15 residues. Germline V gene sequence: CDR1 SNHLY, CDR2 FYNNEI. The ends lost 8 bases at V and 7 bases at J; junction bases unmatched: 14.

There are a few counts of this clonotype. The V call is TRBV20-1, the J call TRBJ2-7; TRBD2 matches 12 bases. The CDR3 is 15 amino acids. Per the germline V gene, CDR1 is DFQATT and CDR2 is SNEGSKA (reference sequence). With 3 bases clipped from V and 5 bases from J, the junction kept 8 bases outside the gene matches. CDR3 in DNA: TGCAGTGCTAGCCGACTAGCGGGAGACAGAGACGAGCAGTACTTC. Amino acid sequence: CSASRLAGDRDEQYF.

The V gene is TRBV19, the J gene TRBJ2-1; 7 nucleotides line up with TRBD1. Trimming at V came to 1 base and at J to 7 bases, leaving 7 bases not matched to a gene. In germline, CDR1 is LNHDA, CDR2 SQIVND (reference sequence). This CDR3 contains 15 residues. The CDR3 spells CASSIAQGLGNEQFF. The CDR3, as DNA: TGTGCCAGTAGTATAGCACAGGGGTTGGGGAATGAGCAGTTCTTC.

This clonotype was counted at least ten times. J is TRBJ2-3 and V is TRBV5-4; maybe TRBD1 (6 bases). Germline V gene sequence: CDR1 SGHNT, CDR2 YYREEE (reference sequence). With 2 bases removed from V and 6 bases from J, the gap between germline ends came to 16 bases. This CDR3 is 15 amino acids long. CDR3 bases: TGTGCCAGCAGCTTTCTAGGACAGATCGAGGATACGCAGTATTTT. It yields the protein CASSFLGQIEDTQYF.

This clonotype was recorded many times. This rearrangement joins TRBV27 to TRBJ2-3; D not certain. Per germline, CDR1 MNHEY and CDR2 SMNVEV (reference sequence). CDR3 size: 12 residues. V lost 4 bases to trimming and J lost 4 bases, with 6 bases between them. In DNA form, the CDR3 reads TGTGCCAGCAGTTCTGGCGCAGATACGCAGTATTTT. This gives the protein CASSSGADTQYF.

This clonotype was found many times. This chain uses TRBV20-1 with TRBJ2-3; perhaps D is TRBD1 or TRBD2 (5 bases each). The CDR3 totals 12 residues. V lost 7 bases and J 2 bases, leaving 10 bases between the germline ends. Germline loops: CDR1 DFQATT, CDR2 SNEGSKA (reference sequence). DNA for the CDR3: TGCAGTGTAGACGGGGCCACAGATACGCAGTATTTT. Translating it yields CSVDGATDTQYF.

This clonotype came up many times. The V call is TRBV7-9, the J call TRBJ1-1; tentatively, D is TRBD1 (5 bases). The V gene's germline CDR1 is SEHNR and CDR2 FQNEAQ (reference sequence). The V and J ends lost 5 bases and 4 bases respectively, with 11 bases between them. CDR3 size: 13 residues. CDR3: CASSPGTGTEAFF. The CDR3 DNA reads TGTGCCAGCAGCCCTGGGACGGGCACTGAAGCTTTCTTT.

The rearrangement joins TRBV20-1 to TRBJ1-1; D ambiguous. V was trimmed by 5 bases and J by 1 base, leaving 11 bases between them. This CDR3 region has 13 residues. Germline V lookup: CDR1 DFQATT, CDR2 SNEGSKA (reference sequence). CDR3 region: CSAEKEGNTEAFF. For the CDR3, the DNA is TGCAGTGCTGAAAAGGAGGGGAACACTGAAGCTTTCTTT.

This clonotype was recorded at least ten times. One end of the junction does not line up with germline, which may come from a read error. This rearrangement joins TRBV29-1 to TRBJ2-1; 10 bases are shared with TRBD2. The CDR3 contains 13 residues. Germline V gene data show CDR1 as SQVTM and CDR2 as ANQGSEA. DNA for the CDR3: TGCAGCGCCGAGGTCTGGAGCGGGAGGGGGGCGGCCTTC. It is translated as CSAEVWSGRGAAF.

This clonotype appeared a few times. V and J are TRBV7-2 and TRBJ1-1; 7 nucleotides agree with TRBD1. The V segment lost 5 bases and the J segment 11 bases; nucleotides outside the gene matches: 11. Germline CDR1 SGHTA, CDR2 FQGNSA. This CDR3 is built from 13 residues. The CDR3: CASSPEEGARAFF. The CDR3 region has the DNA TGTGCCAGCAGCCCCGAAGAGGGGGCTCGGGCTTTCTTT.

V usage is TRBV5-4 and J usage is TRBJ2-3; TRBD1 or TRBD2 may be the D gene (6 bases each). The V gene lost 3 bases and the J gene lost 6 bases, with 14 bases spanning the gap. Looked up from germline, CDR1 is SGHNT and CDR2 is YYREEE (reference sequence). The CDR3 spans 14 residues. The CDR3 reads CASSSGGLGDTQYF. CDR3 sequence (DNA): TGTGCCAGCAGCTCCGGGGGCTTGGGTGATACGCAGTATTTT.

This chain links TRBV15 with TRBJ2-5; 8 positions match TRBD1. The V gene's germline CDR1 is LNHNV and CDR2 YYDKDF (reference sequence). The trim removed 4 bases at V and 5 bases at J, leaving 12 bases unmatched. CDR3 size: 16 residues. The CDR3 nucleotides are TGTGCCACCAGCACCCCAGGGGGCAGAGATATGGAGACCCAGTACTTC. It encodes CATSTPGGRDMETQYF.